A selection of T cell receptor beta chains follows, all from one sample in a study of T cells of healthy individuals. TCRdb processed the 5' RACE reads anew with MiXCR; each CDR3 protein has one entry. The sample includes some 69,000 distinct CDR3 sequences, 15% to 20% of them seen just once. The receptors shown here come from a human donor in good health. CDR3s include the opening cysteine and the closing phenylalanine or tryptophan. The D gene is left open where the match is weak. Clone size is stated in some rows and not others, as once, few, many or a class when expanded.

v_call: TRBV25-1; j_call: TRBJ2-2; d_call: .; clone_size: many; cdr3_nt: TGTGCCAGCAGTGTCACTCCCCCGCCAGGGGCGACGAACACCGGGGAGCTGTTTTTT; cdr3_aa: CASSVTPPPGATNTGELFF
v_call: TRBV20-1; j_call: TRBJ1-6; d_call: .; clone_size: many; cdr3_nt: TGCAGTGCCTTTGCGGGCGTCAATTCACCCCTCCACTTT; cdr3_aa: CSAFAGVNSPLHF
v_call: TRBV4-1; j_call: TRBJ2-1; d_call: .; clone_size: .; cdr3_nt: TGCGCCAGCAGTCGTACGTCGGGGCAGCAGTTCTTC; cdr3_aa: CASSRTSGQQFF
v_call: TRBV5-1; j_call: TRBJ2-3; d_call: .; clone_size: .; cdr3_nt: TGCGCCAGCAGCTTGGCCGGGGCGGGAGATACGCAGTATTTT; cdr3_aa: CASSLAGAGDTQYF
v_call: TRBV6-2/TRBV6-3; j_call: TRBJ1-1; d_call: .; clone_size: many; cdr3_nt: TGTGCCAGCAGCATATTCAGGGAGGACCAGGACTTT; cdr3_aa: CASSIFREDQDF
v_call: TRBV27; j_call: TRBJ1-1; d_call: .; clone_size: many; cdr3_nt: TGTGCCAGCAGTTTATCTATGAACACTGAAGCTTTCTTT; cdr3_aa: CASSLSMNTEAFF
v_call: TRBV20-1; j_call: TRBJ2-5; d_call: .; clone_size: many; cdr3_nt: TGCAGTGCTAGTGCTTCGAAGACCCAGTACTTC; cdr3_aa: CSASASKTQYF
v_call: TRBV7-9; j_call: TRBJ2-4; d_call: .; clone_size: .; cdr3_nt: TGTGCCAGCAGCCCTCGTTTGGCAGTAGCCAAAAACATTCAGTACTTC; cdr3_aa: CASSPRLAVAKNIQYF
v_call: TRBV3-1; j_call: TRBJ2-6; d_call: TRBD2; clone_size: few; cdr3_nt: TGTGCCAGCAGCCCCTTCGCGGCTAGCGGGCCCTCTGGGGCCAACGTCCTGACTTTC; cdr3_aa: CASSPFAASGPSGANVLTF
v_call: TRBV4-1; j_call: TRBJ2-1; d_call: .; clone_size: .; cdr3_nt: TGCGCCAGCAGCCAACTAGCCAATGAGCAGTTCTTC; cdr3_aa: CASSQLANEQFF
v_call: TRBV10-3; j_call: TRBJ2-3; d_call: .; clone_size: few; cdr3_nt: TGTGCCATCAGTGAGAGAGATACGCAGTATTTT; cdr3_aa: CAISERDTQYF
v_call: TRBV5-5; j_call: TRBJ1-4; d_call: TRBD1; clone_size: .; cdr3_nt: TGTGCCAGCAACATACAGGGGGCGACTAATGAAAAACTGTTTTTT; cdr3_aa: CASNIQGATNEKLFF
v_call: TRBV18; j_call: TRBJ2-1; d_call: .; clone_size: few; cdr3_nt: TGTGCCAGCACCCCAGTCGGGGGTTCCTACAATGAGCAGTTCTTC; cdr3_aa: CASTPVGGSYNEQFF
v_call: TRBV11-2; j_call: TRBJ2-3; d_call: .; clone_size: .; cdr3_nt: TGTGCCAGCAGCCCCGAGGGGGGGGCAGATACGCAGTATTTT; cdr3_aa: CASSPEGGADTQYF
v_call: TRBV6-5; j_call: TRBJ2-2; d_call: .; clone_size: .; cdr3_nt: TGTGCCAGCAGTTACGGGTCGGGTCTACACGGGGAGCTGTTTTTT; cdr3_aa: CASSYGSGLHGELFF
v_call: TRBV15; j_call: TRBJ2-2; d_call: .; clone_size: .; cdr3_nt: TGTGCCACCAGCTCTTGGGGAGGCCCCGGGGAGCTGTTTTTT; cdr3_aa: CATSSWGGPGELFF
v_call: TRBV30; j_call: TRBJ2-3; d_call: .; clone_size: .; cdr3_nt: TGTGCCTGGGCGCGGGGCTGGGATACGCAGTATTTT; cdr3_aa: CAWARGWDTQYF
v_call: TRBV14; j_call: TRBJ1-1; d_call: .; clone_size: many; cdr3_nt: TGTGCCAGCAGCCATCTGAACACTGAAGCTTTCTTT; cdr3_aa: CASSHLNTEAFF
v_call: TRBV12-3/TRBV12-4; j_call: TRBJ2-1; d_call: .; clone_size: many; cdr3_nt: TGTGCCAGCAGTTTCGCACAAACCTCCTACAATGAGCAGTTCTTC; cdr3_aa: CASSFAQTSYNEQFF
v_call: TRBV11-2; j_call: TRBJ2-5; d_call: TRBD2; clone_size: many; cdr3_nt: TGTGCCAGCAGTCCGGGGGGGGTTTACCAAGAGACCCAGTACTTC; cdr3_aa: CASSPGGVYQETQYF
v_call: TRBV3-1; j_call: TRBJ1-2; d_call: TRBD1; clone_size: many; cdr3_nt: TGTGCCAGCAGCAACCGGGACAGGCGCCCCGTTGTCTATGGCTACACCTTC; cdr3_aa: CASSNRDRRPVVYGYTF
v_call: TRBV14; j_call: TRBJ2-2; d_call: .; clone_size: few; cdr3_nt: TGTGCCAGCACGAGCCGGGCCCACACCGGGGAGCTGTTTTTT; cdr3_aa: CASTSRAHTGELFF
v_call: TRBV10-2; j_call: TRBJ1-2; d_call: .; clone_size: many; cdr3_nt: TGCGCCAGCAGTGAAGGGGGAAATGGCTACACCTTC; cdr3_aa: CASSEGGNGYTF
v_call: TRBV10-3; j_call: TRBJ1-5; d_call: .; clone_size: many; cdr3_nt: TGTGCCATCGCGACAGACCCTAGCAATCAGCCCCAGCATTTT; cdr3_aa: CAIATDPSNQPQHF
v_call: TRBV29-1; j_call: TRBJ2-7; d_call: .; clone_size: many; cdr3_nt: TGCAGCGTTGAAGAAACCTACGAGCAGTACTTC; cdr3_aa: CSVEETYEQYF
v_call: TRBV2; j_call: TRBJ2-2; d_call: TRBD2; clone_size: .; cdr3_nt: TGTGCCAGCAGGGCGGGGGTTACGAACACCGGGGAGCTGTTTTTT; cdr3_aa: CASRAGVTNTGELFF
v_call: TRBV9; j_call: TRBJ2-1; d_call: TRBD1; clone_size: many; cdr3_nt: TGTGCCAGCAGCGTAGGACAGGGGGCCCTCAATGAGCAGTTCTTC; cdr3_aa: CASSVGQGALNEQFF
v_call: TRBV20-1; j_call: TRBJ1-5; d_call: TRBD1; clone_size: many; cdr3_nt: TGCAGTGCTAGAACTCGGACAGGGCCGCGGAATCAGCCCCAGCATTTT; cdr3_aa: CSARTRTGPRNQPQHF
v_call: TRBV6-2/TRBV6-3; j_call: TRBJ2-7; d_call: .; clone_size: many; cdr3_nt: TGTGCCAGCAGTTACAACGTAGGAATACAGTACTTC; cdr3_aa: CASSYNVGIQYF
v_call: TRBV4-2; j_call: TRBJ2-5; d_call: .; clone_size: .; cdr3_nt: TGTGCCAGCAGCCAAGAAGGGGCGGACCCAGGGACCCAGTACTTC; cdr3_aa: CASSQEGADPGTQYF
v_call: TRBV7-9; j_call: TRBJ2-7; d_call: .; clone_size: .; cdr3_nt: TGTGCCAGCAGCCCCTTGGCCAGGTACGAGCAGTACTTC; cdr3_aa: CASSPLARYEQYF
v_call: TRBV28; j_call: TRBJ2-5; d_call: TRBD2; clone_size: many; cdr3_nt: TGTGCCAGCAGTAAGACTAGCGGGGGGTCTCAAGAGACCCAGTACTTC; cdr3_aa: CASSKTSGGSQETQYF
v_call: TRBV24-1; j_call: TRBJ2-4; d_call: .; clone_size: many; cdr3_nt: TGTGCCACCAGTGATTTGGAAGTTACAATGTCAGCCAAAAACATTCAGTACTTC; cdr3_aa: CATSDLEVTMSAKNIQYF
v_call: TRBV7-9; j_call: TRBJ2-1; d_call: TRBD2; clone_size: .; cdr3_nt: TGTGCCAGCAGCCCTTTTGGCCGGGAGGGTGAGCAGTTCTTC; cdr3_aa: CASSPFGREGEQFF
v_call: TRBV2; j_call: TRBJ1-1; d_call: .; clone_size: many; cdr3_nt: TGTGCCAGCAGTGCCCCGCGACGACGACAGGCGAACACTGAAGCTTTCTTT; cdr3_aa: CASSAPRRRQANTEAFF
v_call: TRBV30; j_call: TRBJ2-2; d_call: TRBD2; clone_size: few; cdr3_nt: TGTGCCTGGACCGAGGGACTAGCGGGGTTCACCGGGGAGCTGTTTTTT; cdr3_aa: CAWTEGLAGFTGELFF
v_call: TRBV5-1; j_call: TRBJ2-1; d_call: TRBD2; clone_size: many; cdr3_nt: TGCGCCAGCAGCCGGACTAGCGGGACCTACAATGAGCAGTTCTTC; cdr3_aa: CASSRTSGTYNEQFF
v_call: TRBV20-1; j_call: TRBJ2-4; d_call: TRBD1; clone_size: few; cdr3_nt: TGCAGTGCTAGCTGGGACAGGGTCCAAAACATTCAGTACTTC; cdr3_aa: CSASWDRVQNIQYF
v_call: TRBV21-1; j_call: TRBJ1-3; d_call: .; clone_size: many; cdr3_nt: TGTGCCAGCAGCAAAGATCTGTACTCTGGAAACACCATATATTTT; cdr3_aa: CASSKDLYSGNTIYF
v_call: TRBV7-2; j_call: TRBJ2-7; d_call: TRBD1; clone_size: many; cdr3_nt: TGTGCCAGCAGCTTGGGACAGCTAGACGAGCAGTACTTC; cdr3_aa: CASSLGQLDEQYF
v_call: TRBV28; j_call: TRBJ1-5; d_call: TRBD1; clone_size: many; cdr3_nt: TGTGCCAGCAGCCCACTGACAGGGGGAGGTCAGCCCCAGCATTTT; cdr3_aa: CASSPLTGGGQPQHF
v_call: TRBV29-1; j_call: TRBJ1-5; d_call: TRBD1; clone_size: many; cdr3_nt: TGCAGCGTTGGGTGGGACAGATATCAGCCCCAGCATTTT; cdr3_aa: CSVGWDRYQPQHF
v_call: TRBV14; j_call: TRBJ2-5; d_call: TRBD2; clone_size: few; cdr3_nt: TGTGCCAGCAGCCTCGGACTAGCGGGAGGGCCTCTCCGAGAGACCCAGTACTTC; cdr3_aa: CASSLGLAGGPLRETQYF
v_call: TRBV20-1; j_call: TRBJ2-7; d_call: TRBD2; clone_size: many; cdr3_nt: TGCAGTGCTAGAGATTTGTTTGCGGGGGGTCTTTCCTACGAGCAGTACTTC; cdr3_aa: CSARDLFAGGLSYEQYF
v_call: TRBV5-1; j_call: TRBJ1-6; d_call: TRBD1; clone_size: few; cdr3_nt: TGCGCCAGCAGCTTTTCAAACCGGGACAGGAATTCACCCCTCCACTTT; cdr3_aa: CASSFSNRDRNSPLHF
v_call: TRBV7-2; j_call: TRBJ1-5; d_call: .; clone_size: .; cdr3_nt: TGTGCCAGCAGCTACCCGCCTCAGCCCCAGCATTTT; cdr3_aa: CASSYPPQPQHF
v_call: TRBV5-1; j_call: TRBJ2-1; d_call: .; clone_size: many; cdr3_nt: TGCGCCAGCAGCTTAGGCGGGTCGGCCTACAATGAGCAGTTCTTC; cdr3_aa: CASSLGGSAYNEQFF
v_call: TRBV4-1; j_call: TRBJ2-3; d_call: .; clone_size: .; cdr3_nt: TGCGCCAGCAGCCAAGACCGGGGAACTACGCAGTATTTT; cdr3_aa: CASSQDRGTTQYF
v_call: TRBV5-1; j_call: TRBJ2-1; d_call: TRBD2; clone_size: few; cdr3_nt: TGCGCCAGCAGCTTAATAACTAGCGGGTCCAACAATGAGCAGTTCTTC; cdr3_aa: CASSLITSGSNNEQFF
v_call: TRBV12-2; j_call: TRBJ2-7; d_call: .; clone_size: .; cdr3_nt: TGTGCAAGTCGCTTCAAAATATTTTTACATGCCTACGAGCAGTACTTC; cdr3_aa: CASRFKIFLHAYEQYF
v_call: TRBV7-6; j_call: TRBJ2-1; d_call: .; clone_size: many; cdr3_nt: TGTGCCAGCAGCCCGAGAGGCTCTTACAATGAGCAGTTCTTC; cdr3_aa: CASSPRGSYNEQFF
v_call: TRBV30; j_call: TRBJ1-6; d_call: .; clone_size: .; cdr3_nt: TGTGCCTGGGATACAAGGAGTTCACCCCTCCACTTT; cdr3_aa: CAWDTRSSPLHF
v_call: TRBV5-1; j_call: TRBJ2-7; d_call: TRBD2; clone_size: .; cdr3_nt: TGCGCCAGCAGCTTGGGGACTAGCGGGACGTTCTACGTGCAGTACTTC; cdr3_aa: CASSLGTSGTFYVQYF
v_call: TRBV7-9; j_call: TRBJ2-1; d_call: TRBD2; clone_size: many; cdr3_nt: TGTGCCAGCAGCCCTAGGACTAGCGGGGTTGGCAATGAGCAGTTCTTC; cdr3_aa: CASSPRTSGVGNEQFF
v_call: TRBV5-1; j_call: TRBJ2-7; d_call: .; clone_size: .; cdr3_nt: TGCGCCACTTCGCCCGGGGGTCTGGGTACGGCCGAGCAGTACTTC; cdr3_aa: CATSPGGLGTAEQYF
v_call: TRBV6-2/TRBV6-3; j_call: TRBJ2-7; d_call: TRBD1; clone_size: .; cdr3_nt: TGTGCCAGCAGTTTCCTGACAGGGCCGGGGTACGAGCAGTACTTC; cdr3_aa: CASSFLTGPGYEQYF
v_call: TRBV5-1; j_call: TRBJ2-3; d_call: TRBD2; clone_size: .; cdr3_nt: TGCGCCAGCAGCGTCCCCGGGACTAGCGGCTCAGATACGCAGTATTTT; cdr3_aa: CASSVPGTSGSDTQYF
v_call: TRBV25-1; j_call: TRBJ1-6; d_call: TRBD1; clone_size: .; cdr3_nt: TGTGCCAGCAGTGCCTTGACAGGGCGCAGTTCACCCCTCCACTTT; cdr3_aa: CASSALTGRSSPLHF
v_call: TRBV7-8; j_call: TRBJ1-1; d_call: .; clone_size: .; cdr3_nt: TGTGCCAGCAACCGAGAGCAGTTGGGGACTGAAGCTTTCTTT; cdr3_aa: CASNREQLGTEAFF